These 24 T cell receptor beta chains share one sample of origin, sequenced in a study of blood T cell repertoires in COVID-19. Profiling relied on immunoSEQ multiplex PCR, and the TCRdb table lists in-frame clones only, not all of them. The data show some 30,000 clones, around 90% seen once. The specimen was peripheral blood. Every receptor here comes from a human donor in a cohort sampled during active COVID-19.

The chain carries TRBV24-1 and TRBJ2-1; D may be TRBD1 (6 bases). V lost 4 bases, J lost 13 bases, and 16 bases lay in between. The V gene's germline CDR1 is KGHDR and CDR2 SFDVKD. There are 13 residues in the CDR3. The CDR3 nucleotides are TGTGCCACCAGTGACACAGGGATGGCCGATCAGTTCTTC. Protein product: CATSDTGMADQFF.

J is TRBJ1-1 and V is TRBV27, with no clear D. The length of the CDR3 is 13 residues. Germline-derived CDR1 and CDR2 are MNHEY and SMNVEV (reference sequence). V was cut by 4 bases and J by 4 bases, with 10 bases left in between. The CDR3, as DNA: TGTGCCAGCAGTTCGACACCGTTCACTGAAGCTTTCTTT. Amino acids: CASSSTPFTEAFF.

The chain recombines TRBV7-2 with TRBJ2-6, with 10 nucleotides matching TRBD1. V lost 5 bases and J lost 3; bases outside the gene matches: 10. The CDR3 sequence is 18 residues long. Germline CDR1 SGHTA, CDR2 FQGNSA. The CDR3 DNA sequence: TGTGCCAGCAGCCCAGAGGGACAGGGGTTTGGTGGGGCCAACGTCCTGACTTTC. Protein: CASSPEGQGFGGANVLTF.

The chain links TRBV7-2 to TRBJ2-7, with D possibly matching TRBD1 (6 bases). The germline V and J ends were trimmed by 3 bases and 3 bases, with 12 bases remaining between them. The germline V gene has CDR1 SGHTA and CDR2 FQGNSA. The CDR3 has 14 residues. CDR3 nucleotides: TGTGCCAGCAGCTTCCGGGACACGGTCTACGAGCAGTACTTC. It translates to CASSFRDTVYEQYF.

This chain uses TRBV19 with TRBJ2-1; D call uncertain. V was trimmed by 1 base and J by 8 bases, leaving 9 bases between them. This CDR3 region has 13 residues. From germline, CDR1 is LNHDA and CDR2 SQIVND (reference sequence). The CDR3 reads CASSIGRVDEQFF. The DNA for the CDR3 is TGTGCCAGTAGTATAGGACGGGTTGATGAGCAGTTCTTC.

The chain uses TRBV7-2 and TRBJ2-7; 9 nucleotides agree with TRBD1. Per the germline V gene, CDR1 is SGHTA and CDR2 is FQGNSA. J lost 4 bases, V lost 1 base, and 8 bases had no gene match. The CDR3 is 16 amino acids. CDR3 amino acids: CASSLGTGQGIYEQYF. For the CDR3, the DNA is TGTGCCAGCAGCTTAGGGACGGGACAGGGAATATACGAGCAGTACTTC.

This rearrangement joins TRBV30 to TRBJ2-1, with 15 bases matching TRBD2. Germline values: CDR1 GTSNPN, CDR2 SVGIG (reference sequence). The CDR3 loop spans 15 amino acids. With V trimmed by 8 bases and J by 7 bases, 9 bases remained unmatched. This CDR3 reads CAAYPGTSGGNEQFF. As DNA, the CDR3 is TGTGCCGCCTACCCCGGGACTAGCGGGGGGAATGAGCAGTTCTTC.

With regard to this clone: A junction boundary mismatches the germline segment, possibly from a read error. V gene TRBV20-1 combines with J gene TRBJ2-7; the D is unclear. Germline values: CDR1 DFQATT, CDR2 SNEGSKA (reference sequence). The CDR3 contains 11 residues. The chain's CDR3 is CSARDPYEQYF. The CDR3 DNA follows: TGCAGTGCTAGAGACCCCTATGAGCAGTACTTC.

The rearrangement uses TRBV7-6 and TRBJ2-2, with 11 bases aligning to TRBD2. The CDR3 length is 16 residues. Germline assignment: CDR1 SGHVS and CDR2 FNYEAQ. The trim removed 5 bases at V and 2 bases at J, leaving 4 bases unmatched. Written as DNA, the CDR3 is TGTGCCAGCAGCCTGGGACTAGCGGAAAACACCGGGGAGCTGTTTTTT. Protein: CASSLGLAENTGELFF.

This chain joins TRBV6-5 and TRBJ1-5; maybe TRBD1 (5 bases). Germline CDR1 reads MNHEY; CDR2 reads SVGAGI. The CDR3 has 13 amino acids. Trimming took 6 bases from V and 8 from J, leaving 14 bases between them. This CDR3 is CASRIDSSKPQHF. The CDR3 nucleotides read TGTGCCAGCAGGATAGACAGTTCCAAGCCCCAGCATTTT.

This rearrangement joins TRBV18 to TRBJ2-3, with D unclear. V gave up 2 bases and J gave up 0 bases, with 9 bases separating them. The CDR3 contains 15 residues. The germline gives CDR1 KGHSH, CDR2 LQKENI. The CDR3: CASSPGQVSTDTQYF. The CDR3 nucleotides read TGTGCCAGCTCACCAGGTCAGGTTAGCACAGATACGCAGTATTTT.

The sample holds one count of this clone. V gene TRBV5-1 combines with J gene TRBJ2-7, with D possibly being TRBD2 (5 bases). The CDR3 consists of 13 residues. The V end lost 5 bases, the J end lost 4 bases, and 13 bases lay between the germline ends. Germline-derived CDR1 and CDR2 are SGHRS and YFSETQ. This chain's CDR3 is CASRGDRGYEQYF. The CDR3 coding sequence is TGCGCCAGCAGGGGCGACCGGGGATACGAGCAGTACTTC.

This clone has only one observation. This sequence joins TRBV6-5 and TRBJ2-5; 9 positions agree with TRBD2. After removal of 7 bases from V and 1 base from J, the junction contained 1 base not matched to a gene. Germline CDR1 reads MNHEY; CDR2 reads SVGAGI. The CDR3 has 13 amino acids. CDR3: CASKTSGQETQYF. The CDR3 DNA reads TGTGCCAGCAAGACTAGCGGCCAAGAGACCCAGTACTTC.

The J gene is TRBJ1-1, the V gene TRBV5-1; no firm D call. Trimming removed 5 bases at V and 4 bases at J, with 15 bases between. The CDR3 contains 14 residues. The germline V gene has CDR1 SGHRS and CDR2 YFSETQ. The CDR3 reads CASRSDAGGTEAFF. CDR3 DNA sequence: TGCGCCAGCAGATCTGACGCGGGCGGCACTGAAGCTTTCTTT.

The chain combines TRBV12-5 with TRBJ1-6; D unclear. Trimming removed 4 bases at V and 0 bases at J, with 7 bases between. This CDR3 contains 15 residues. Germline CDR1 is LGHNT and CDR2 is FRNRAP. The CDR3 DNA reads as TGTGCTAGTGGTTGGACTGACTCCTATAATTCACCCCTCCACTTT. It yields the protein CASGWTDSYNSPLHF.

The chain is built from TRBV19 and TRBJ1-4; the D gene is possibly TRBD1 (6 bases). Germline values: CDR1 LNHDA, CDR2 SQIVND (reference sequence). CDR3 length: 12 residues. The germline V and J ends were trimmed by 7 bases and 8 bases, with 11 bases remaining between them. In DNA, the CDR3 is TGTGCCAGTATTAACAGGGAGGAAAAACTGTTTTTT. This encodes CASINREEKLFF.

The genes are TRBV21-1 and TRBJ2-5; TRBD1 reflects the table's D call only, with no check against the DNA. TRBV21-1 is classified as a pseudogene. The CDR3 has 15 amino acids. The CDR3 sequence is CASSKGGGGPETQYF. In DNA form, the CDR3 reads TGTGCCAGCAGCAAAGGGGGTGGGGGCCCGGAGACCCAGTACTTC.

J is TRBJ2-7 and V is TRBV19; the match to TRBD1 covers 9 bases. The V gene end was trimmed by 4 bases and the J gene end by 0 bases; junction bases not matched to a gene: 7. Germline values: CDR1 LNHDA, CDR2 SQIVND (reference sequence). The CDR3 length is 16 residues. Written as DNA, the CDR3 is TGTGCCAGTAGTACTACCGGACAGGGGACCTCCTACGAGCAGTACTTC. It is translated as CASSTTGQGTSYEQYF.

CDR3 loop: CASSPGWQQDNQPQHF. CDR3 nucleotides: TGTGCCAGCTCACCAGGTTGGCAGCAGGACAATCAGCCCCAGCATTTT. The chain recombines TRBV18 with TRBJ1-5; the D is unclear. V shed 2 bases and J shed 3 bases, with 14 bases lying between them. Germline assignment: CDR1 KGHSH and CDR2 LQKENI. The CDR3 runs to 16 residues.

The CDR3 DNA reads TGTGCCTGGGGTAAGGGACTAGCGTTAGAGCAGTACTTC. This encodes CAWGKGLALEQYF. The genes are TRBV30 and TRBJ2-7; 10 bases agree with TRBD2. The CDR3 sequence is 13 residues long. The junction had 8 bases not matched to a gene; V was cut back by 5 bases and J by 7 bases. The germline gives CDR1 GTSNPN, CDR2 SVGIG (reference sequence). The whole variable domain, filled in from reference TRBV30 and TRBJ2-7, reads SQTIHQWPATLVQPVGSPLSLECTVEGTSNPNLYWYRQAAGRGLQLLFYSVGIGQISSEVPQNLSASRPQDRQFILSSKKLLLSDSGFYLCAWGKGLALEQYFGPGTRLTVT.

This rearrangement joins TRBV4-2 to TRBJ2-3, with D possibly matching TRBD2 (7 bases). The V gene's germline CDR1 is LGHNA and CDR2 YNFKEQ. The CDR3 totals 17 residues. V lost 0 bases, J lost 4 bases, and 17 bases lay in between. CDR3 in DNA: TGTGCCAGCAGCCAAGATTGGGCAGGGGCGGGGGCAGATACGCAGTATTTT. As protein: CASSQDWAGAGADTQYF.

V usage is TRBV5-4 and J usage is TRBJ2-1; a possible D gene is TRBD2 (6 bases). The CDR3 runs 14 residues. V was cut by 0 bases and J by 8 bases, with 12 bases left in between. Germline V gene data show CDR1 as SGHNT and CDR2 as YYREEE (reference sequence). DNA of the CDR3: TGTGCCAGCAGCTTGGTGCGGGGCACCGATGAGCAGTTCTTC. Its protein is CASSLVRGTDEQFF.

Only a few counts were recorded for this clone. The chain is built from TRBV5-6 and TRBJ2-7; D is perhaps TRBD2 (6 bases). CDR1 and CDR2 from the germline V gene are SGHDT and YYEEEE. The CDR3 is made up of 15 amino acids. Trimming took off 4 bases at V and 2 bases at J, with 16 bases between the two ends. The chain's CDR3 is CASSQAPGGPYEQYF. Here the CDR3 DNA reads TGTGCCAGCAGCCAGGCTCCCGGGGGACCCTACGAGCAGTACTTC.

The V and J genes are TRBV9 and TRBJ2-1; D is perhaps TRBD2 (7 bases). Germline lookup yields CDR1 SGDLS and CDR2 YYNGEE. The CDR3 contains 14 residues. Deletions cut 9 bases from V and 9 bases from J, with 22 bases between. CDR3 loop: CATTPAGVGGEQFF. The CDR3 coding sequence is TGTGCCACCACCCCCGCGGGGGTAGGGGGTGAGCAGTTCTTC.